The entry below describes one TCR beta chain. As yet, its antigen is unknown. The CDR3 totals 14 residues. The germline V gene encodes CDR1 SNHLY and CDR2 FYNNEI. The V and J ends lost 7 bases and 0 bases, in that order; junction bases with no gene match: 4. The sample comes from a study of T cell repertoires in cytomegalovirus infection. Background on the study: In public TCR beta signatures, there were indications of both CMV infection and matching HLA type.

Points from the study as a whole: HLA-C-restricted CMV clonotypes gave the most frequent clonotype in two of eight donors. The cumulative frequency of public TCR beta families identified carriers of CMV plus the relevant HLA.

Each CDR3 protein gets one entry after TCRdb re-called the reads with MiXCR. This sample yields roughly 500,000 distinct CDR3 sequences, of which about 15% are seen a single time; 20% to 30% belongs to the top ten. This TCR was sampled from a human donor in good health (CMV status not recorded). Some clones in this sample may be carry-over from other donors' samples. Sequencing was performed on CD8+ T cells from PBMCs. This chain connects TRBV2 to TRBJ2-3; 7 bases are a match to TRBD1. The CDR3: CASKGASSTDTQYF. The CDR3 nucleotides are TGTGCCAGCAAGGGGGCCTCTAGCACAGATACGCAGTATTTT.